This T cell receptor beta chain was sequenced for a study of T-cell reconstitution after alpha-beta-depleted transplantation in children. This clonotype was seen repeatedly, ten times or more. As yet, its antigen is unknown. Here the CDR3 omits its conserved ending phenylalanine or tryptophan, so a read error is the likely source. No DNA is shown, since the ends of the CDR3 on it are uncertain; the CDR3 is the one TCRdb lists. Whole-study results and caveats: There were some patients whose high TCRbeta diversity at day 60 came from surviving recipient T cells and thymic progenitors. Reportedly, roughly two months post-transplant, alpha-beta T cells arose from several hundred expanded graft clones. The authors attributed T-cell counts and diversity one year after transplant mostly to newly produced T cells.

Researchers prepared the TCRbeta library using unique molecular identifiers, the study reports. TCRdb itself ran the PCR reads through MiXCR, one entry per CDR3 protein. The sample holds 450,000 to 550,000 distinct CDR3 sequences; around 10% are singletons and the top ten take approximately 14%. Both ends counted, the CDR3 spans 8 residues. Germline values: CDR1 ENHRY, CDR2 SYGVKD. V usage is TRBV10-3 and J usage is TRBJ2-1. This receptor was taken from a female patient between 2 and 15 years old who had a stem cell transplant for aplastic anemia, so the T cells may come from the graft donor. This material consisted of PBMCs, mostly from graft donor cells, taken 180 days after TCRalphabeta/CD19-depleted stem cell transplant. CDR3 loop: CAISESRG.